The rows below give T cell receptor beta chains drawn from one sample of a study of radiotherapy plus CTLA-4 blockade in lung cancer. Data came from immunoSEQ multiplex PCR; TCRdb stores just in-frame clones and leaves some out. This table holds 95,000 to 150,000 clones, more than 80% found once. Sequenced here: peripheral blood, sampled from a patient treated with radiotherapy plus ipilimumab. These receptors all stem from a human donor with non-small cell lung cancer that progressed on radiotherapy plus ipilimumab. The CDR3 runs from the conserved cysteine through the conserved F or W. A D gene is named only where the DNA matches it firmly. The size of a clone is reported for some rows only, either as once, few or many, or as a class for expanded clones.

v_gene	abundance	d_gene	j_gene	CDR3aa	CDR3nt
TRBV7-9	NA	TRBD2	TRBJ2-5	CASQERSSGSAETQYF	TGTGCCAGCCAGGAAAGGTCTAGCGGGAGCGCCGAGACCCAGTACTTC
TRBV6-6	once	NA	TRBJ2-7	CASSVVRAYEQYF	TGTGCCAGCAGTGTGGTACGAGCCTACGAGCAGTACTTC
TRBV29-1	NA	NA	TRBJ2-7	CSAASAAYEQYF	TGCAGCGCCGCCAGCGCCGCCTACGAGCAGTACTTC
TRBV4-1	once	NA	TRBJ1-2	CASSQEGGWGYTF	TGCGCCAGCAGCCAAGAGGGTGGGTGGGGTTACACCTTC
TRBV15	once	NA	TRBJ1-2	CATSRSRQPNYGYTF	TGTGCCACCAGCAGGTCTAGACAGCCTAACTATGGCTACACCTTC
TRBV11-2	NA	NA	TRBJ2-4	CASSQSQIQYF	TGTGCCAGCAGCCAGTCCCAAATTCAGTACTTC
TRBV29-1	NA	NA	TRBJ1-2	CSVEDYRGLNGYTF	TGCAGCGTTGAAGATTATCGGGGGCTCAATGGCTACACCTTC
TRBV7-2	NA	NA	TRBJ1-2	CASSLGSSGGYTF	TGTGCCAGCAGCTTAGGTTCCAGCGGGGGCTACACCTTC
TRBV2	NA	TRBD2	TRBJ2-1	CASKASGRTYNEQFF	TGTGCCAGCAAAGCTAGCGGGAGGACCTACAATGAGCAGTTCTTC
TRBV18	NA	NA	TRBJ1-3	CASSGTGIGNTIYF	TGTGCCAGCTCAGGCACAGGGATCGGAAACACCATATATTTT
TRBV25-1	NA	TRBD2	TRBJ2-5	CASSEYKGTIQETQYF	TGTGCCAGCAGTGAATATAAAGGGACTATTCAGGAGACCCAGTACTTC
TRBV19	few	NA	TRBJ2-7	CASSGFHPGEQYF	TGTGCCAGTAGTGGATTTCACCCGGGCGAGCAGTACTTC
TRBV6-1	few	TRBD1	TRBJ1-3	CASDPDRVGNTIYF	TGTGCCAGCGACCCCGACAGGGTCGGAAACACCATATATTTT
TRBV5-1	NA	NA	TRBJ2-1	CASSWSTRDNEQFF	TGCGCCAGCAGCTGGTCGACTAGGGACAATGAGCAGTTCTTC
TRBV5-1	NA	NA	TRBJ1-1	CASSLEVANTEAFF	TGCGCCAGCAGCTTGGAGGTAGCGAACACTGAAGCTTTCTTT
TRBV2	NA	TRBD2	TRBJ2-1	CAGTDQAGSYNEQFF	TGTGCCGGCACTGACCAAGCGGGATCCTACAATGAGCAGTTCTTC
TRBV23-1	NA	NA	TRBJ2-7	CASHGQGLLVGEQYF	TGCGCCTCCCATGGACAGGGACTACTCGTAGGCGAGCAGTACTTC
TRBV7-2	NA	NA	TRBJ1-1	CASSPSQGRTEAFF	TGTGCCAGCAGCCCCTCCCAGGGGCGGACTGAAGCTTTCTTT
TRBV5-1	NA	TRBD1	TRBJ2-3	CASSKGQGARINTDTQYF	TGCGCCAGCAGCAAAGGACAGGGGGCGCGGATCAACACAGATACGCAGTATTTT
TRBV7-9	few	TRBD2	TRBJ2-5	CASRTSGGETQYF	TGTGCCAGCAGGACTAGCGGGGGAGAGACCCAGTACTTC
TRBV2	NA	NA	TRBJ2-3	CASSETGTDTQYF	TGTGCCAGCAGTGAGACAGGCACAGATACGCAGTATTTT
TRBV29-1	NA	NA	TRBJ2-5	CSVLNEGETQYF	TGCAGCGTCTTAAATGAGGGGGAGACCCAGTACTTC
TRBV18	NA	NA	TRBJ1-2	CASSPFGGGRDGYTF	TGTGCCAGCTCACCGTTCGGTGGGGGACGCGATGGCTACACCTTC
TRBV25-1	NA	NA	TRBJ2-3	CASTTSTDTQYF	TGTGCCAGCACGACTAGCACAGATACGCAGTATTTT
TRBV5-8	NA	NA	TRBJ1-2	CASSLRGVDYGYTF	TGTGCCAGCAGTCTGAGAGGGGTTGACTATGGCTACACCTTC
TRBV12-2	NA	NA	TRBJ1-1	CASRSQGPSGETEAFF	TGTGCAAGTCGCTCACAGGGGCCCAGCGGGGAGACTGAAGCTTTCTTT
TRBV5-1	NA	NA	TRBJ1-2	CASMEGSSLLGGYTF	TGCGCCAGCATGGAGGGGTCGTCGCTGCTCGGTGGCTACACCTTC
TRBV9	NA	TRBD1	TRBJ1-3	CASSVALDRVNTIYF	TGTGCCAGCAGCGTCGCCTTGGACAGGGTGAACACCATATATTTT
TRBV13	NA	NA	TRBJ1-1	CASSFKGRGAFF	TGTGCCAGCAGCTTTAAGGGGAGGGGGGCTTTCTTT